The 5 T cell receptor beta chains given below trace back to one sample, sequenced in a study of CXCR3-negative and CXCR3-positive naive CD8 T cells. For these TCRs, the target antigens are not known. TRB cDNA was prepared as libraries by UMI-labeled 5' RACE. TCRdb reprocessed the 5' RACE reads; each CDR3 protein has one entry and no DNA is given. This table lists some 53,000 distinct CDR3 sequences. General study results and limits: In CXCR3-positive naive cells, the TRB CDR3s were more hydrophobic than in CXCR3-negative naive cells.

The sample consisted of naive CXCR3+ CD8+ T cells from blood. The subset: CD45RO-CCR7+CD27+CD95- naive CD8+ T cells expressing CXCR3 (TNR3+). Receptor source: a human donor in good health. Some clones in this sample may be carry-over from other donors' samples.

The chain links TRBV28 to TRBJ2-1; lacking DNA, the TRBD1 call made by TCRdb goes unchecked. The CDR3 contains 13 residues. CDR1 MDHEN and CDR2 SYDVKM come from the germline V gene. The CDR3 sequence is CASSFRGINEQFF.

V usage is TRBV6-5 and J usage is TRBJ2-3; without DNA, the TCRdb call of TRBD1 cannot be checked. CDR3 length: 15 residues. The germline CDR1 and CDR2 sequences are MNHEY and SVGAGI. The CDR3: CASSIGRSGADTQYF.

This rearrangement joins TRBV25-1 to TRBJ1-2; TCRdb's D call, TRBD1, is unchecked because there is no DNA. This CDR3 has 15 amino acids. Per the germline V gene, CDR1 is MGHDK and CDR2 is SYGVNS. This chain's CDR3 is CASRGGVGTGYGYTF.

The chain is built from TRBV12-3 or TRBV12-4 and TRBJ2-7. The CDR3 is 13 amino acids. CDR3 region: CASSLGSFYEQYF.

This sequence joins TRBV20-1 and TRBJ2-1; as DNA is missing, the TRBD2 call by TCRdb cannot be tested. CDR3 length: 14 amino acids. The V gene's germline CDR1 is DFQATT and CDR2 SNEGSKA (reference sequence). The CDR3 is CSASGLAAYNEQFF.